A single sample gave rise to the 18 T cell receptor beta chains below, sequenced in a study of human T cells and chemical hapten exposure. MiXCR was run by TCRdb on the RACE reads, yielding one entry per CDR3 protein. The sample consists of approximately 97,000 distinct CDR3 sequences, around a quarter of them appearing once. Time point noted: patch test 3, about 24 weeks after DPC sensitization. Treatment defined: therapeutic diphenylcyclopropenone sensitization with weekly scalp DPC. Here the sequenced sample was whole blood, taken in connection with sensitization to the hapten diphenylcyclopropenone (DPC). The receptors come from a man in his forties with alopecia areata. Some clones in this sample may be carry-over from other donors' samples.

The rearrangement uses TRBV12-3 or TRBV12-4 and TRBJ2-1; TRBD2 might be the D (6 bases). The CDR3 consists of 16 residues. V gave up 6 bases and J gave up 7 bases, with 22 bases separating them. CDR3 amino acids: CASSRTGLPKENEQFF. The CDR3, as DNA: TGTGCCAGCAGCCGTACCGGACTACCTAAGGAGAATGAGCAGTTCTTC.

Concerning this clonotype itself: Germline is not matched at one junction end, which may reflect a read error. The genes are TRBV24-1 and TRBJ2-1, with 10 positions matching TRBD1. In germline, CDR1 is KGHDR, CDR2 SFDVKD. This CDR3 comprises 18 residues. The CDR3 loop is CATSDLHPDRGRGNEQSF. In DNA form, the CDR3 reads TGTGCCACCAGTGATCTCCACCCAGACAGGGGGCGCGGCAATGAGCAGTCCTTC.

This clonotype came up a few times. The chain joins TRBV6-5 to TRBJ2-7; no clear D gene. Trimming cost V 6 bases and J 0 bases, with 6 bases left between them. Looked up from germline, CDR1 is MNHEY and CDR2 is SVGAGI. The CDR3 covers 12 residues. This CDR3 is CASRSHSYEQYF. Here the CDR3 DNA reads TGTGCCAGCAGGTCACACTCCTACGAGCAGTACTTC.

The chain is built from TRBV6-5 and TRBJ1-2; D call uncertain. The germline gives CDR1 MNHEY, CDR2 SVGAGI. Trimming took 6 bases from V and 1 from J, leaving 12 bases between them. The CDR3 extends over 14 amino acids. The CDR3 coding sequence is TGTGCCAGCAGGCCAGGAAAACTTAACTATGGCTACACCTTC. Residues: CASRPGKLNYGYTF.

The chain uses TRBV6-5 and TRBJ2-2; either TRBD1 or TRBD2 may fit D (6 bases each). The germline gives CDR1 MNHEY, CDR2 SVGAGI. The V gene lost 0 bases and the J gene lost 12 bases, with 14 bases spanning the gap. The CDR3 has 14 amino acids. The CDR3 region is CASSYSWGRGKLFF. CDR3 DNA: TGTGCCAGCAGTTACTCGTGGGGGCGGGGAAAGCTGTTTTTT.

V usage is TRBV28 and J usage is TRBJ1-1, with D unclear. Germline V lookup: CDR1 MDHEN, CDR2 SYDVKM. V lost 3 bases to trimming and J lost 7 bases, with 9 bases between them. CDR3 length: 12 amino acids. The DNA of the CDR3 is TGTGCCAGCAGTTTGGTCTGGGGTGAAGCTTTCTTT. This codes for CASSLVWGEAFF.

This chain links TRBV20-1 with TRBJ2-7; TRBD1 might be the D (6 bases). V gave up 2 bases and J gave up 3 bases, with 8 bases separating them. This CDR3 contains 12 residues. Per germline, CDR1 DFQATT and CDR2 SNEGSKA (reference sequence). The CDR3, as DNA: TGCAGTGCTAGACAGGGGATCTACGAGCAGTACTTC. It is translated as CSARQGIYEQYF.

This clonotype has just a few counts. The chain uses TRBV12-3 or TRBV12-4 and TRBJ2-7; 10 positions agree with TRBD1. CDR3 length equals 13 residues. The V and J ends lost 8 bases and 6 bases, in that order; junction bases with no gene match: 7. The CDR3 bases are TGTGCCAGCGGAAGACAGGGGGCATTCGAGCAGTACTTC. It codes for CASGRQGAFEQYF.

This clonotype was counted a single time. The CDR3 loop reads CASGETSGRSNEQFF. The CDR3 coding sequence is TGTGCCAGCGGGGAGACTAGCGGGAGGAGCAATGAGCAGTTCTTC. The gene calls are TRBV13 and TRBJ2-1; 13 bases agree with TRBD2. The trim removed 8 bases at V and 6 bases at J, leaving 7 bases unmatched. CDR3 length: 15 residues. Germline-derived CDR1 and CDR2 are PRHDT and FYEKMQ (reference sequence).

This clonotype has more than one count but fewer than ten. This rearrangement joins TRBV6-1 to TRBJ2-1, with TRBD2 matching 8 bases. The CDR3 contains 16 residues. CDR1 is MNHNS, CDR2 SASEGT, per germline. The V and J ends lost 6 bases and 9 bases, in that order; junction bases with no gene match: 16. CDR3 protein: CASRLERELWRVEQFF. The DNA of the CDR3 is TGTGCCAGCAGGCTAGAGCGGGAGCTCTGGAGGGTTGAGCAGTTCTTC.

V usage is TRBV7-2 and J usage is TRBJ1-6, with no clear D. V was shortened by 1 base and J by 9 bases, with 10 bases between the two germline ends. Per germline, CDR1 SGHTA and CDR2 FQGNSA. This CDR3 has 14 residues. The CDR3 DNA reads TGTGCCAGCAGCTTAGAACGGGGAGGTTCACCCCTCCACTTT. Its translation: CASSLERGGSPLHF. The full variable domain, in which reference TRBV7-2 and TRBJ1-6 provide the parts outside the CDR3, is GAGVSQSPSNKVTEKGKDVELRCDPISGHTALYWYRQSLGQGLEFLIYFQGNSAPDKSGLPSDRFSAERTGGSVSTLTIQRTQQEDSAVYLCASSLERGGSPLHFGNGTRLTVT.

This rearrangement joins TRBV27 to TRBJ2-1, with 9 bases that match TRBD2. From germline, CDR1 is MNHEY and CDR2 SMNVEV (reference sequence). V was pared by 7 bases and J by 4 bases, with 20 bases of the junction left unmatched. The CDR3 has 19 residues. The CDR3 DNA is TGTGCCAGCACCCCACTCAGATGGCGGGAGGGCCGGGGGTACAATGAGCAGTTCTTC. Translated: CASTPLRWREGRGYNEQFF.

The V gene is TRBV4-1, the J gene TRBJ1-2, with 8 positions matching TRBD1. Trimming took 3 bases from V and 0 from J; bases not matched to a gene: 0. Per germline, CDR1 MGHRA and CDR2 YSYEKL. The length of the CDR3 is 14 residues. The CDR3 DNA reads as TGCGCCAGCAGCCAGGGACAGGCTAACTATGGCTACACCTTC. Translated: CASSQGQANYGYTF.

The V call is TRBV12-3 or TRBV12-4, the J call TRBJ2-3; no reliable D call. V gave up 4 bases and J gave up 6 bases, with 11 bases separating them. This CDR3 comprises 13 residues. The CDR3 coding sequence is TGTGCCAGCAGTTCCTCAAGTCACGATACGCAGTATTTT. Translating gives CASSSSSHDTQYF.

The chain employs TRBV18 and TRBJ2-3, with a weak D call TRBD1 (5 bases). CDR1 KGHSH and CDR2 LQKENI come from the germline V gene. Trimming removed 3 bases from V and 0 bases from J, with 13 bases in between. There are 16 residues in the CDR3. The CDR3 DNA is TGTGCCAGCTCACCCTCGGCAGGGCGTAGCACAGATACGCAGTATTTT. The encoded protein is CASSPSAGRSTDTQYF. Based on the CDR3 plus reference TRBV18 and TRBJ2-3, the full variable domain is NAGVMQNPRHLVRRRGQEARLRCSPMKGHSHVYWYRQLPEEGLKFMVYLQKENIIDESGMPKERFSAEFPKEGPSILRIQQVVRGDSAAYFCASSPSAGRSTDTQYFGPGTRLTVL.

The rearrangement uses TRBV20-1 and TRBJ1-6; TRBD1 is a possible D gene (5 bases). The CDR3 loop spans 15 amino acids. Per the germline V gene, CDR1 is DFQATT and CDR2 is SNEGSKA (reference sequence). V was trimmed by 3 bases and J by 7 bases, leaving 16 bases between them. The CDR3 here is CSASPRSGMNSPLHF. The CDR3 DNA reads as TGCAGTGCTAGCCCCCGGTCAGGGATGAATTCACCCCTCCACTTT.

The chain combines TRBV5-4 with TRBJ2-5; D is perhaps TRBD1 (5 bases). V dropped 4 bases and J dropped 3 bases, with 13 bases sitting between them. The CDR3 length is 14 residues. The germline CDR1 and CDR2 sequences are SGHNT and YYREEE (reference sequence). CDR3 in amino acids: CASSIDSQEETQYF. The CDR3 DNA sequence: TGTGCCAGCAGCATTGACAGTCAAGAAGAGACCCAGTACTTC.

V is TRBV6-5 and J is TRBJ2-1; 10 bases are a match to TRBD2. The CDR3 is 14 amino acids. Germline loops: CDR1 MNHEY, CDR2 SVGAGI. V was pared by 5 bases and J by 7 bases, with 5 bases of the junction left unmatched. CDR3 residues: CASSLAGELNEQFF. CDR3 nucleotides: TGTGCCAGCAGTCTAGCGGGAGAGTTAAATGAGCAGTTCTTC.